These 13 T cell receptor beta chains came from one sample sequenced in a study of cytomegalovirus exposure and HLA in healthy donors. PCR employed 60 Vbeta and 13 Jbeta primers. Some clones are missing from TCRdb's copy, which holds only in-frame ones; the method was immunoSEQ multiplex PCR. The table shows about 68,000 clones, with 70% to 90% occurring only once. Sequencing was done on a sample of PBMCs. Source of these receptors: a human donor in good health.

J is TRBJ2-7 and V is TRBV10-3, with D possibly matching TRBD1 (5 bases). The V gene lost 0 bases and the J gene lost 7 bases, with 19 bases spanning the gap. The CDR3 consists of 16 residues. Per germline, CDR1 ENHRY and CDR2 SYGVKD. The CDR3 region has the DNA TGTGCCATCAGTGAGTCGAAGGGCAGGGCGTTGGGTGAGCAGTACTTC. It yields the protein CAISESKGRALGEQYF.

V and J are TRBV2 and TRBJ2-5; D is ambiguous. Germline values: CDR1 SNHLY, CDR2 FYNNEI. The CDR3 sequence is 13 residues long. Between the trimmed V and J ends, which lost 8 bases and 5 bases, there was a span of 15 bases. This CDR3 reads CASQTDSDETQYF. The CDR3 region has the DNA TGTGCCAGCCAGACCGACTCTGATGAGACCCAGTACTTC.

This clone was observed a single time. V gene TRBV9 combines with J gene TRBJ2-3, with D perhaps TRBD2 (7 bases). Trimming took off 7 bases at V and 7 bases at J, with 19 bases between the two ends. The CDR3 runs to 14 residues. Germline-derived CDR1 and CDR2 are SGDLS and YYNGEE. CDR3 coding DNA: TGTGCCAGCTCCCCGCGGGCGGGGGCCTATACGCAGTATTTT. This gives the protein CASSPRAGAYTQYF.

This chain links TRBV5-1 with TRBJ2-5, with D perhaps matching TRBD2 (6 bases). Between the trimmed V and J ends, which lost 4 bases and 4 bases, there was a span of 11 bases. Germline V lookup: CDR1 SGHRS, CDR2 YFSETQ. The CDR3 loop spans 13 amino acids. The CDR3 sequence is CASSPGVGETQYF. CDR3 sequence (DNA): TGCGCCAGCAGCCCGGGGGTGGGAGAGACCCAGTACTTC.

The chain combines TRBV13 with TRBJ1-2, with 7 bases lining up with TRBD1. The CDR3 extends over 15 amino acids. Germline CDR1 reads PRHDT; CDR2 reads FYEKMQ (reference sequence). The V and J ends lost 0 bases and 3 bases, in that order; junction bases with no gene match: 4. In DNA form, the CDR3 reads TGTGCCAGCAGCTTAGGCAGGGGGGAGTACTATGGCTACACCTTC. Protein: CASSLGRGEYYGYTF.

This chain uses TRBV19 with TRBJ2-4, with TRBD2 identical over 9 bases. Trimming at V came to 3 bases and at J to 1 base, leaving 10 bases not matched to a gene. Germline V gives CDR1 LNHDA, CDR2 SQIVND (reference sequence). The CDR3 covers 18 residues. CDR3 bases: TGTGCCAGTAGTATCTTAGCGGGGGTACATGTCGCCAAAAACATTCAGTACTTC. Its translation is CASSILAGVHVAKNIQYF.

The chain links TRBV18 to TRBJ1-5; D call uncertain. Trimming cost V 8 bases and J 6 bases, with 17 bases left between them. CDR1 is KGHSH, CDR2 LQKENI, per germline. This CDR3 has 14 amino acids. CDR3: CASQATLNGQPQHF. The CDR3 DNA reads TGTGCCAGCCAAGCCACCCTAAATGGTCAGCCCCAGCATTTT.

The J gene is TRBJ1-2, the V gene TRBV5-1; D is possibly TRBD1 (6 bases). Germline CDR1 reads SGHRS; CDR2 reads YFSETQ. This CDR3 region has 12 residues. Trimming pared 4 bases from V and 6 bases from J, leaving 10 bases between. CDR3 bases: TGCGCCAGCAGCAAACAGGGAGATGGCTACACCTTC. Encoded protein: CASSKQGDGYTF.

CDR3 residues: CASSGEGPIASSNQPQHF. For the CDR3, the DNA is TGTGCCAGCAGTGGGGAGGGACCGATAGCCTCTAGCAATCAGCCCCAGCATTTT. The chain joins TRBV6-1 to TRBJ1-5, with D possibly TRBD1 on 5 matching bases. Between the trimmed V and J ends, which lost 4 bases and 0 bases, there was a span of 19 bases. CDR3 length: 18 residues. Per germline, CDR1 MNHNS and CDR2 SASEGT.

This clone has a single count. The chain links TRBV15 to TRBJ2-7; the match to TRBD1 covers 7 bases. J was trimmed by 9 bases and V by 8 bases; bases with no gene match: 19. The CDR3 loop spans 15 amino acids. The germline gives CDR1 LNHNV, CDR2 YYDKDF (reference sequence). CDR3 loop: CATATGNMVPPGQYF. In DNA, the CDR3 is TGTGCCACCGCGACAGGGAACATGGTCCCCCCCGGGCAGTACTTC.

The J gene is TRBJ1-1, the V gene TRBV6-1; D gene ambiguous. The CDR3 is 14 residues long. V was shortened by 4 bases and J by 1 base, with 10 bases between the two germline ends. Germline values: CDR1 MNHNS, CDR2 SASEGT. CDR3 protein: CASSVRTANTEAFF. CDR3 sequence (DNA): TGTGCCAGCAGTGTAAGAACAGCGAACACTGAAGCTTTCTTT.

In DNA form, the CDR3 reads TGTGCCAGCAGTCAAATCAGGGGGTCCTACGAGCAGTACTTC. It specifies CASSQIRGSYEQYF. The chain couples TRBV14 to TRBJ2-7; 7 bases map to TRBD1. This CDR3 is 14 amino acids long. Germline V CDR1 and CDR2: SGHDN, FVKESK. V shed 6 bases and J 1 base; nucleotides not matched to a gene: 6.

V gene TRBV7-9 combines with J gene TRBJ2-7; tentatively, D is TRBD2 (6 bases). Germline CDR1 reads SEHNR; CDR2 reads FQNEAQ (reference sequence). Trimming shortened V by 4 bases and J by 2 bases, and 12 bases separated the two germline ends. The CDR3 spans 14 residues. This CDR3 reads CASSSAGGAYEQYF. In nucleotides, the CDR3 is TGTGCCAGCAGCTCAGCCGGAGGGGCCTACGAGCAGTACTTC.